These 28 T cell receptor beta chains share one sample of origin, sequenced in a study of technical replicates of blood from a few donors (dated by TCRdb to about 2017). The receptor library was made with the immunoSEQ multiplex PCR assay. TCRdb provides this immuneACCESS table in a form limited to in-frame rearrangements. Some clones are lacking; in checked studies, under half of them reflect an unresolved V gene, and why the rest are absent is not known. Within this sample are about 90,000 clones, with just under 95% of them counted one time only. Of the sample, under 0.3% falls within the top ten clones. The sample was T cells isolated from PBMCs. The receptor source for this set is a human donor in good health.

The chain is built from TRBV18 and TRBJ2-7, with TRBD1 matching over 9 bases. The CDR3 spans 16 residues. The V segment lost 3 bases and the J segment 0 bases; nucleotides outside the gene matches: 6. Germline loops: CDR1 KGHSH, CDR2 LQKENI. CDR3 DNA: TGTGCCAGCTCACCCCAGGGGGACAGGGTCTCCTACGAGCAGTACTTC. Its translation is CASSPQGDRVSYEQYF.

CDR3 DNA: TGTGCCAGCAGTTCCCCCTTGAATGGACAGGGAGTCTCAGATACGCAGTATTTT. Translating it yields CASSSPLNGQGVSDTQYF. The gene calls are TRBV2 and TRBJ2-3, with 8 bases matching TRBD1. J was trimmed by 4 bases and V by 5 bases; bases with no gene match: 17. The CDR3 spans 18 residues. CDR1 and CDR2 from the germline V gene are SNHLY and FYNNEI. The full variable domain, rest sourced from reference TRBV2 and TRBJ2-3, is EPEVTQTPSHQVTQMGQEVILRCVPISNHLYFYWYRQILGQKVEFLVSFYNNEISEKSEIFDDQFSVERPDGSNFTLKIRSTKLEDSAMYFCASSSPLNGQGVSDTQYFGPGTRLTVL.

The chain couples TRBV5-5 to TRBJ2-7; D is unclear. Per the germline V gene, CDR1 is SGHKS and CDR2 is YYEKEE (reference sequence). V lost 2 bases, J lost 4 bases, and 4 bases lay in between. This CDR3 is 11 amino acids long. The CDR3 region is CASSLEYEQYF. DNA of the CDR3: TGTGCCAGCAGCTTAGAGTACGAGCAGTACTTC. The variable domain in full, completed from reference TRBV5-5 and TRBJ2-7, reads DAGVTQSPTHLIKTRGQQVTLRCSPISGHKSVSWYQQVLGQGPQFIFQYYEKEERGRGNFPDRFSARQFPNYSSELNVNALLLGDSALYLCASSLEYEQYFGPGTRLTVT.

The rearrangement links TRBV14 to TRBJ2-5; D unresolved. The V and J ends lost 4 bases and 6 bases respectively, with 18 bases between them. Germline lookup yields CDR1 SGHDN and CDR2 FVKESK. This CDR3 region has 15 residues. The CDR3 reads CASSPPGTPSQTQYF. CDR3 in DNA: TGTGCCAGCAGCCCCCCAGGAACCCCGTCGCAGACCCAGTACTTC.

The V gene is TRBV2, the J gene TRBJ1-5, with 8 nucleotides matching TRBD1. The CDR3 spans 16 residues. The germline V gene encodes CDR1 SNHLY and CDR2 FYNNEI. V shed 4 bases and J 5 bases; nucleotides not matched to a gene: 10. In DNA, the CDR3 is TGTGCCAGCAGTGCCCGGACAGGGTCTTTCGATCAGCCCCAGCATTTT. It translates to CASSARTGSFDQPQHF.

This chain links TRBV27 with TRBJ1-6, with 9 bases identical to TRBD1. CDR1 MNHEY and CDR2 SMNVEV come from the germline V gene (reference sequence). There are 15 residues in the CDR3. J lost 8 bases, V lost 5 bases, and 7 bases had no gene match. The CDR3 here is CASSLLGQGDSPLHF. CDR3 bases: TGTGCCAGCAGTCTCTTGGGACAGGGAGATTCACCCCTCCACTTT.

The chain uses TRBV28 and TRBJ2-7; tentative D call: TRBD2 (7 bases). This CDR3 comprises 12 residues. Trimming took off 8 bases at V and 3 bases at J, with 11 bases between the two ends. Germline loops: CDR1 MDHEN, CDR2 SYDVKM. The CDR3 DNA is TGTGCCAGCTGGGGGGGGCACTACGAGCAGTACTTC. This sequence encodes CASWGGHYEQYF. The entire variable domain, with the rest obtained from reference TRBV28 and TRBJ2-7, is as follows: DVKVTQSSRYLVKRTGEKVFLECVQDMDHENMFWYRQDPGLGLRLIYFSYDVKMKEKGDIPEGYSVSREKKERFSLILESASTNQTSMYLCASWGGHYEQYFGPGTRLTVT.

The V gene is TRBV7-9, the J gene TRBJ1-5, with 10 nucleotides matching TRBD1. The CDR3 sequence is 17 residues long. Germline loops: CDR1 SEHNR, CDR2 FQNEAQ (reference sequence). Trimming cost V 5 bases and J 4 bases; bases outside gene matches: 11. DNA for the CDR3: TGTGCCAGCAGCCCAGGGACAGGGGTCCGGCAAAATCAGCCCCAGCATTTT. This codes for CASSPGTGVRQNQPQHF.

This clone was seen a single time. J is TRBJ2-7 and V is TRBV6-1; TRBD1 matches 9 bases. CDR3 length equals 13 residues. Germline CDR1 and CDR2: MNHNS and SASEGT. The junction had 7 bases not matched to a gene; V was cut back by 6 bases and J by 7 bases. The CDR3 is CASRWDRAWEQYF. CDR3 sequence (DNA): TGTGCCAGCAGATGGGACAGGGCTTGGGAGCAGTACTTC.

The J gene is TRBJ1-1, the V gene TRBV9; TRBD1 matches 8 bases. Per germline, CDR1 SGDLS and CDR2 YYNGEE. CDR3 length: 14 amino acids. V shed 3 bases and J 4 bases; nucleotides not matched to a gene: 5. Here the CDR3 DNA reads TGTGCCAGCAGCGCGACAGGGGTTGGCACTGAAGCTTTCTTT. Amino acids: CASSATGVGTEAFF.

The chain couples TRBV5-4 to TRBJ2-3; D is unresolved. The CDR3 totals 14 residues. CDR1 and CDR2 from the germline V gene are SGHNT and YYREEE (reference sequence). V lost 4 bases and J 8 bases, leaving 17 bases between the germline ends. The CDR3: CASSIDTESSTQYF. In nucleotides, the CDR3 is TGTGCCAGCAGCATAGACACGGAAAGTTCTACGCAGTATTTT.

The chain combines TRBV6-6 with TRBJ1-2, with 8 bases that match TRBD1. Germline V CDR1 and CDR2: MNHNY, SVGAGI (reference sequence). The CDR3 loop spans 13 amino acids. V shed 6 bases, J shed 8 bases, and the junction held 8 bases outside the gene matches. The CDR3 loop reads CASRPGQELGYTF. CDR3 coding DNA: TGTGCCAGCAGACCGGGACAGGAGCTAGGCTACACCTTC.

This clone has just one count. The chain joins TRBV11-3 to TRBJ2-3; 8 positions agree with TRBD2. From germline, CDR1 is SGHNT and CDR2 YENEEA. J lost 3 bases, V lost 3 bases, and 5 bases had no gene match. The CDR3 totals 15 residues. CDR3 sequence reads: CASSLRGLATDTQYF. CDR3 nucleotide sequence: TGTGCCAGCAGCTTGCGTGGACTAGCTACAGATACGCAGTATTTT.

The chain combines TRBV11-2 with TRBJ2-1; D is perhaps TRBD1 (5 bases). Per germline, CDR1 SGHAT and CDR2 FQNNGV. This CDR3 is 15 amino acids long. V was clipped by 6 bases and J by 2 bases, with 14 bases between them. The CDR3 loop is CASSSTDRPYNEQFF. In DNA form, the CDR3 reads TGTGCCAGCAGTTCTACTGACAGACCCTACAATGAGCAGTTCTTC.

The rearrangement joins TRBV9 to TRBJ1-6; 10 positions agree with TRBD1. The length of the CDR3 is 15 residues. Germline loops: CDR1 SGDLS, CDR2 YYNGEE. Trimming cost V 3 bases and J 10 bases; bases outside gene matches: 7. Written as DNA, the CDR3 is TGTGCCAGCAGCGCAGGGACAGGGGCTGGGTCACCCCTCCACTTT. Translating gives CASSAGTGAGSPLHF.

V gene TRBV19 combines with J gene TRBJ2-7; D perhaps matches TRBD2 (5 bases). The V gene's germline CDR1 is LNHDA and CDR2 SQIVND (reference sequence). CDR3 length: 13 residues. Trimming pared 5 bases from V and 6 bases from J, leaving 14 bases between. CDR3 sequence: CASSSTEAVEQYF. The DNA of the CDR3 is TGTGCCAGTAGTTCGACGGAGGCTGTCGAGCAGTACTTC.

The rearrangement uses TRBV5-1 and TRBJ2-5; TRBD1 matches at 8 bases. The ends lost 4 bases at V and 6 bases at J; junction bases unmatched: 11. Per germline, CDR1 SGHRS and CDR2 YFSETQ. The CDR3 is 15 residues long. The CDR3 here is CASSVTGAREQTQYF. The CDR3 coding sequence is TGCGCCAGCAGCGTGACAGGGGCGAGGGAACAGACCCAGTACTTC.

The chain carries TRBV6-1 and TRBJ2-7, with D possibly TRBD2 on 5 matching bases. V dropped 8 bases and J dropped 3 bases, with 14 bases sitting between them. CDR1 is MNHNS, CDR2 SASEGT, per germline. CDR3 length: 13 amino acids. The CDR3 DNA is TGTGCCAGCCGGAAGGTTGAGGGCTACGAGCAGTACTTC. This encodes CASRKVEGYEQYF.

The chain couples TRBV9 to TRBJ2-2; 9 positions agree with TRBD1. CDR1 is SGDLS and CDR2 is YYNGEE in the germline V gene. The J segment lost 2 bases and the V segment lost 5 bases, leaving 10 bases of the junction unmatched. The CDR3 is 17 amino acids. The CDR3 DNA sequence: TGTGCCAGCAGATCGGAACCGGGACAGGGAAACACCGGGGAGCTGTTTTTT. Translated: CASRSEPGQGNTGELFF.

The CDR3 region has the DNA TGTGCCAGCAGCCAGGGACTAGCGGGTGACTCCTACAATGAGCAGTTCTTC. Its protein product is CASSQGLAGDSYNEQFF. This sequence joins TRBV7-8 and TRBJ2-1; 12 bases align to TRBD2. The CDR3 runs to 17 residues. V lost 5 bases and J lost 0; bases outside the gene matches: 5. Germline values: CDR1 SGHVS, CDR2 FQNEAQ.

The sample holds one count of this clone. The rearrangement links TRBV27 to TRBJ1-3, with no clear D. Looked up from germline, CDR1 is MNHEY and CDR2 is SMNVEV (reference sequence). The CDR3 sequence is 12 residues long. The V gene lost 11 bases and the J gene lost 11 bases, with 19 bases spanning the gap. CDR3 sequence (DNA): TGTGCCTCAGGTCCCATCGCTGGGCCCATATATTTT. Translated, it gives CASGPIAGPIYF.

The J gene is TRBJ2-6, the V gene TRBV11-2; no reliable D call. V lost 5 bases and J lost 0, with 8 bases in between. There are 15 residues in the CDR3. Germline V CDR1 and CDR2: SGHAT, FQNNGV. The CDR3: CASSGPASGANVLTF. CDR3 nucleotide sequence: TGTGCCAGCAGCGGCCCCGCCTCTGGGGCCAACGTCCTGACTTTC.

The CDR3 DNA reads TGTGCCAGCAGCTTAACGGCTAGCGGGGGGGTAGCCACAGATACGCAGTATTTT. Residues: CASSLTASGGVATDTQYF. The chain combines TRBV7-3 with TRBJ2-3, with 12 bases matching TRBD2. This CDR3 has 18 residues. Per the germline V gene, CDR1 is SGHTA and CDR2 is FQGTGA. V trimming: 0 bases; J trimming: 2 bases; junction bases outside the gene matches: 6. Together with reference TRBV7-3 and TRBJ2-3, the CDR3 gives the full variable domain: GAGVSQTPSNKVTEKGKYVELRCDPISGHTALYWYRQSLGQGPEFLIYFQGTGAADDSGLPNDRFFAVRPEGSVSTLKIQRTERGDSAVYLCASSLTASGGVATDTQYFGPGTRLTVL.

The chain combines TRBV5-4 with TRBJ2-6; 8 bases line up with TRBD1. V was clipped by 5 bases and J by 0 bases; unmatched bases: 7. The CDR3 has 17 amino acids. Germline CDR1 SGHNT, CDR2 YYREEE (reference sequence). The CDR3 bases are TGTGCCAGCAGGTACAGGGGGTTCTCCTCTGGGGCCAACGTCCTGACTTTC. Protein product: CASRYRGFSSGANVLTF.

The rearrangement uses TRBV2 and TRBJ2-4; TRBD2 matches at 8 bases. CDR1 SNHLY and CDR2 FYNNEI come from the germline V gene. This CDR3 is built from 17 residues. The junction had 6 bases not matched to a gene; V was cut back by 2 bases and J by 0 bases. The CDR3: CASSERASGLAKNIQYF. In nucleotides, the CDR3 is TGTGCCAGCAGTGAAAGGGCTAGCGGGCTAGCCAAAAACATTCAGTACTTC.

The sample holds one count of this clone. As DNA, the CDR3 is TGCGCCAGCAGCGGCGGGACCTACAATGAGCAGTTCTTC. It encodes CASSGGTYNEQFF. The chain combines TRBV10-1 with TRBJ2-1; D may be TRBD2 (6 bases). Trimming removed 6 bases at V and 2 bases at J, with 8 bases between. Germline values: CDR1 WNHNN, CDR2 SYGVQD (reference sequence). The CDR3 spans 13 residues.

This chain uses TRBV5-1 with TRBJ1-2; D ambiguous. This CDR3 comprises 13 residues. CDR1 SGHRS and CDR2 YFSETQ come from the germline V gene. Trimming left V 4 bases short and J 8 bases short, with 15 bases between. The DNA for the CDR3 is TGCGCCAGCAGCATGGCCGTCGGGAGCGGCTACACCTTC. Residues: CASSMAVGSGYTF.

J is TRBJ2-5 and V is TRBV7-9, with a weak D call TRBD1 (5 bases). The CDR3 covers 15 residues. The V gene's germline CDR1 is SEHNR and CDR2 FQNEAQ (reference sequence). V lost 2 bases and J lost 3, with 13 bases in between. CDR3 sequence (DNA): TGTGCCAGCAGCTTACGACAGACAACTAAAGAGACCCAGTACTTC. It specifies CASSLRQTTKETQYF.